One sample yielded the 4 T cell receptor beta chains listed below, sequenced in a study of T cells in Graves' hyperthyroidism and ophthalmopathy. RNA transcripts provided the source from which TCR beta CDR3 regions were amplified. During a first-round RT-PCR of the TCR CDR3, the HTBI primer set was used. TCRdb re-called the multiplex PCR reads through MiXCR, storing one row per CDR3 protein. Among 480,000 or so distinct CDR3 sequences listed, about 45% were seen once. Sequenced material: peripheral blood or thyroid tissue (not recorded which). The receptors were sampled from an adult woman with Graves' disease, either hyperthyroidism or ophthalmopathy (not recorded which).

V and J are TRBV29-1 and TRBJ2-5, with 11 nucleotides matching TRBD2. The CDR3 spans 14 residues. V lost 7 bases and J lost 0; bases outside the gene matches: 4. Germline V lookup: CDR1 SQVTM, CDR2 ANQGSEA. DNA of the CDR3: TGCAGCGGGAGACTAGCGGGATACCAAGAGACCCAGTACTTC. Protein product: CSGRLAGYQETQYF.

The chain combines TRBV4-2 with TRBJ2-2, with a tentative D call TRBD2 (5 bases). This CDR3 contains 14 residues. Germline CDR1 reads LGHNA; CDR2 reads YNFKEQ. Trimming shortened V by 0 bases and J by 4 bases, and 6 bases separated the two germline ends. The CDR3 region is CASSQDGSTGELFF. The CDR3 DNA reads as TGTGCCAGCAGCCAAGATGGGAGCACCGGGGAGCTGTTTTTT.

V is TRBV29-1 and J is TRBJ1-1; the D gene is possibly TRBD1 (6 bases). Germline V lookup: CDR1 SQVTM, CDR2 ANQGSEA. CDR3 length: 11 amino acids. V was trimmed by 6 bases and J by 8 bases, leaving 13 bases between them. The CDR3 protein is CSVDRYLEAFF. CDR3 nucleotide sequence: TGCAGCGTCGACAGGTATCTCGAAGCTTTCTTT.

In its sample, this clonotype was seen a few times. This sequence joins TRBV29-1 and TRBJ2-7; D is possibly TRBD2 (6 bases). Germline loops: CDR1 SQVTM, CDR2 ANQGSEA. This CDR3 has 13 amino acids. V was pared by 2 bases and J by 5 bases, with 13 bases between. CDR3 amino acids: CSVERRGGNEQYF. The CDR3 region has the DNA TGCAGCGTTGAACGGCGGGGCGGGAACGAGCAGTACTTC.